This T cell receptor beta chain was sequenced for a study of T cells expressing NK-cell markers (dated by TCRdb to 2018 to 2021). Looking at the study overall: Three sorted T-cell subsets (CD3+CD56+NKG2C+, CD3+CD56+NKG2C- and CD3+CD56-NKG2C+) from several donors had their TCR beta-chain repertoires profiled. Among the eight sequenced donors, seven were HCMV-seropositive and one was HCMV-seronegative. The eight sequenced donors were randomly selected healthy volunteers, three men and five women. Illumina HiSeq 2000/2500, MiSeq or NextSeq was used to sequence libraries as 2 x 150 bp reads. The investigation overall reported the following: Those dominant clonotypes were again the most abundant among CD3+CD56-NKG2C+ cells in a handful of donors, at 28.3-60.1%. For roughly 6 donors, the dominant CD3+CD56+NKG2C+ clonotypes were among the top 10 CD8+ clonotypes and accounted for roughly 1.0-8% of CD8+ T cells. Whether the expanded NKG2C-expressing T cell clones were specific for HCMV antigens was left unclear.

As to this clonotype: No antigen is known for it.

Inclusive of the bounding cysteine and phenylalanine, the CDR3 is 15 residues long. No DNA is given. CDR1 and CDR2 are read off the germline V gene as SGHRS and YFSETQ. HCMV serostatus was determined by detecting HCMV-specific IgG in serum with a commercial ELISA kit. Ficoll density gradient centrifugation was used to isolate peripheral blood mononuclear cells from blood. Sequencing was performed on an Illumina HiSeq 2000. The TCR beta cDNA libraries were made using 5'RACE template switching, a step that added both a universal primer site and unique molecular identifiers. cDNA synthesis was primed from the TCR beta constant segment and was followed by two successive PCR amplification steps. The authors processed their data as follows. MIGEC was used to demultiplex reads and group the reads by UMI, and MiTCR was used to assemble and quantify clonotypes. Only TCR cDNA sequences supported by at least two reads were kept to exclude erroneous sequences. The tcR package was used for downstream repertoire analysis, with clonotypes matched between fractions based on CDR3 nucleotide sequence plus V segment. VDJmatch was used to annotate antigen specificity against VDJdb, with one amino acid substitution allowed in CDR3. Each CDR3 protein sequence appears as one entry after TCRdb reprocessed the reads, and no DNA is included. Here the V and J calls rest on TCRdb's processing, not on the authors' analysis. The table held for this sample gives about 540,000 distinct CDR3 sequences. The top ten clonotypes cover roughly 3.4% of the sample.

This TCR was recovered from a young man in good health. Donor details come from another sample of the same person, matched by shared clones. The sequencing input was blood T cells: a sorted CD56 or NKG2C T cell subset, CD4+ or CD8+ T cells, or bulk PBMC T cells (not recorded which). Here the chain combines TRBV5-1 and TRBJ2-1. The CDR3 has the sequence CASSLDGQQGGEQFF.